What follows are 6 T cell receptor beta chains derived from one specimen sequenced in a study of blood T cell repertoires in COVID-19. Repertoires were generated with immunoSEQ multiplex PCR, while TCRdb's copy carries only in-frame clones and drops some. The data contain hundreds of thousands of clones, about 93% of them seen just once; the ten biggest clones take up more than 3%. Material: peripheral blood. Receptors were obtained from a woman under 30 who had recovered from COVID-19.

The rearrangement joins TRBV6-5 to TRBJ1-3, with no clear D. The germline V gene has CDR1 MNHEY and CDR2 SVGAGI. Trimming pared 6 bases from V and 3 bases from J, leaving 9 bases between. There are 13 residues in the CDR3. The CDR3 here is CASRRGIGNTIYF. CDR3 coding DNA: TGTGCCAGCAGGAGAGGGATTGGAAACACCATATATTTT.

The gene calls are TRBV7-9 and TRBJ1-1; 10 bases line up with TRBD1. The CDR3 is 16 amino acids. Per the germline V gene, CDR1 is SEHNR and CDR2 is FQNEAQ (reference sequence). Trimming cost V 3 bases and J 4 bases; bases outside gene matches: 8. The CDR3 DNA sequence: TGTGCCAGCAGCTTGGGACAGGGGATCCCCTCCACTGAAGCTTTCTTT. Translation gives CASSLGQGIPSTEAFF.

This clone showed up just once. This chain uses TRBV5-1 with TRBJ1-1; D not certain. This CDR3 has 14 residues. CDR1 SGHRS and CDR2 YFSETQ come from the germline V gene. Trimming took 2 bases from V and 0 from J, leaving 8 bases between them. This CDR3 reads CASSFPGVNTEAFF. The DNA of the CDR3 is TGCGCCAGCAGCTTCCCAGGCGTGAACACTGAAGCTTTCTTT.

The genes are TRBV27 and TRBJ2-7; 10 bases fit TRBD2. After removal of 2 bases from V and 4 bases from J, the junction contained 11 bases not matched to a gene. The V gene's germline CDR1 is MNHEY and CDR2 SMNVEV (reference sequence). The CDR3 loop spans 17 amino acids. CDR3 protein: CASSLGGLADPEYEQYV. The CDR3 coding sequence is TGTGCCAGCAGTTTAGGCGGACTAGCGGACCCTGAATACGAGCAGTACGTC.

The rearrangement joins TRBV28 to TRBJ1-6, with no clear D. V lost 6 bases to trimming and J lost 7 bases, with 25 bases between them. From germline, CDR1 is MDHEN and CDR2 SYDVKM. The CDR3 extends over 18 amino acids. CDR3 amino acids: CASRLNLGFGRGNSPLHF. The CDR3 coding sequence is TGTGCCAGCAGATTAAATCTTGGGTTTGGGCGCGGGAATTCACCCCTCCACTTT.

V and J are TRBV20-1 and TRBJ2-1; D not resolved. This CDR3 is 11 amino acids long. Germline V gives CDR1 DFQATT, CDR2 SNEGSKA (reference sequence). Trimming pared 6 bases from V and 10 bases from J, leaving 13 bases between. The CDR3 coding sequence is TGCAGTGCCAGGTCCCGTGGGGAGCAGTTCTTC. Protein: CSARSRGEQFF.